This record looks at one T cell receptor beta chain sequence and its context. Its specificity is unknown. TCRdb's table, derived via immunoSEQ multiplex PCR, lists solely in-frame clones and lacks some. The sample yields 150,000 to 180,000 clones, about 86% seen once. The ends were cut back, 3 bases at V and 0 bases at J, with 14 bases in the middle. This CDR3 has 17 amino acids. Looked up from germline, CDR1 is KGHSH and CDR2 is LQKENI. This entry belongs to a study of cytomegalovirus exposure and HLA in healthy donors. Across the whole study: The platform used for the 120 or so validation repertoires matched that of the roughly 630 first-cohort repertoires, a later analysis reported. The study's findings and limits: Cytomegalovirus status was reportedly diagnosed by the classifier with high sensitivity and specificity. It was around 160 TCR beta chains that were listed as cytomegalovirus-associated. In vitro data verified three CMV-associated chains as specific for CMV antigens.

The chain links TRBV18 to TRBJ2-2, with D perhaps TRBD1 (6 bases). Sample: PBMCs. The sequence came from a human donor in good health. For the CDR3, the DNA is TGTGCCAGCTCACCCCGGACAGAGATCGCGAACACCGGGGAGCTGTTTTTT. This gives the protein CASSPRTEIANTGELFF.